Shown below are 20 T cell receptor beta chains from a single sample sequenced in a study of OX40 agonist ivuxolimab in advanced cancers. TCRdb's table, derived via immunoSEQ multiplex PCR, lists solely in-frame clones and lacks some. Seen here are some 95,000 clones, roughly 84% observed once, and the top ten hold 3.5% to 4.5%. Sample: CD4+ or CD8+ T cells sorted from blood, taken in a trial of the OX40 agonist ivuxolimab. All receptors come from an adult with an advanced solid tumor such as melanoma, head and neck, liver or kidney cancer.

The CDR3 loop reads CASRQGPGALIHEQFF. DNA for the CDR3: TGTGCCAGCAGGCAAGGGCCGGGGGCCCTTATTCATGAGCAGTTCTTC. This sequence joins TRBV7-9 and TRBJ2-1; either TRBD1 or TRBD2 may fit D (6 bases each). This CDR3 comprises 16 residues. Germline V gives CDR1 SEHNR, CDR2 FQNEAQ (reference sequence). V was clipped by 6 bases and J by 8 bases, with 23 bases between them.

The chain carries TRBV9 and TRBJ2-1; a weak D match, TRBD2 (5 bases). Looked up from germline, CDR1 is SGDLS and CDR2 is YYNGEE. The CDR3 is 16 residues long. Trimming stripped 8 bases from V and 0 bases from J, with 18 bases between. The CDR3 nucleotides read TGTGCCAGTTCCCCGTTAGCGCTCAGCTCCTACAATGAGCAGTTCTTC. This gives the protein CASSPLALSSYNEQFF.

The rearrangement joins TRBV30 to TRBJ1-6; 9 bases map to TRBD1. J lost 9 bases, V lost 1 base, and 4 bases had no gene match. The CDR3 contains 14 residues. From germline, CDR1 is GTSNPN and CDR2 SVGIG (reference sequence). In DNA, the CDR3 is TGTGCCTGGAGTGGGGGACAGGGTTCTTCACCCCTCCACTTT. Its translation: CAWSGGQGSSPLHF.

A single count supports this clone. The genes are TRBV7-9 and TRBJ2-5; D uncertain. Judging by the DNA end, TRBJ2-7 fits better; the J call may be wrong. From germline, CDR1 is SEHNR and CDR2 FQNEAQ (reference sequence). The CDR3 runs 13 residues. The CDR3 DNA follows: TGTGCCAGCAGCTCCGCTGGGTTCGTCGAGCAGTACTTC. This encodes CASSSAGFVEQYF.

The rearrangement links TRBV13 to TRBJ2-1; 10 nucleotides match TRBD2. Germline V gene data show CDR1 as PRHDT and CDR2 as FYEKMQ (reference sequence). The CDR3 is 16 amino acids. J gave up 8 bases and V 1 base, and 8 bases lay outside the gene matches. The CDR3 DNA follows: TGTGCCAGCAGCTTAGAAGTTAGCGGGAGGTTGGATGAGCAGTTCTTC. Protein sequence: CASSLEVSGRLDEQFF.

V usage is TRBV27 and J usage is TRBJ2-7, with TRBD2 matching 10 bases. V trimming: 6 bases; J trimming: 0 bases; junction bases outside the gene matches: 5. CDR3 length equals 15 residues. Looked up from germline, CDR1 is MNHEY and CDR2 is SMNVEV (reference sequence). CDR3 bases: TGTGCCAGCAGATATGGGACTAGCGTCTCCTACGAGCAGTACTTC. It encodes CASRYGTSVSYEQYF.

The CDR3: CAWRSRGLPNSYEQYF. DNA of the CDR3: TGTGCCTGGAGGTCCAGGGGGCTACCTAACTCCTACGAGCAGTACTTC. This chain connects TRBV30 to TRBJ2-7; 8 bases line up with TRBD1. This CDR3 spans 16 amino acids. J lost 0 bases, V lost 3 bases, and 10 bases had no gene match. Per germline, CDR1 GTSNPN and CDR2 SVGIG (reference sequence).

DNA for the CDR3: TGTGCCACCCGGTCCGTGACAGGGCCCTTTGAGCAGTTCTTC. Protein sequence: CATRSVTGPFEQFF. The V gene is TRBV27, the J gene TRBJ2-1; TRBD1 agrees at 7 bases. Germline CDR1 is MNHEY and CDR2 is SMNVEV (reference sequence). The CDR3 length is 14 residues. J was trimmed by 9 bases and V by 10 bases; bases with no gene match: 15.

V is TRBV7-4 and J is TRBJ1-2; tentative D call: TRBD1 (5 bases). The CDR3 loop spans 15 amino acids. Germline-derived CDR1 and CDR2 are SGHVT and SQSDAQ. Trimming shortened V by 2 bases and J by 6 bases, and 16 bases separated the two germline ends. The CDR3 region has the DNA TGTGCCAGCAGCTTAACTGGGCAGGGTGAGGATGGCTACACCTTC. Translation gives CASSLTGQGEDGYTF.

This clone was detected a few times. Other nucleotide sequences from this sample produce the same CDR3. This sequence joins TRBV5-6 and TRBJ2-7, with unresolved D. V was pared by 3 bases and J by 1 base, with 5 bases between. CDR1 and CDR2 (germline): SGHDT, YYEEEE. This CDR3 has 12 residues. The CDR3 DNA follows: TGTGCCAGCAGCTCTCTATCCTACGAGCAGTACTTC. Translating gives CASSSLSYEQYF.

The V call is TRBV4-1, the J call TRBJ2-7; 8 bases map to TRBD1. Trimming at V came to 0 bases and at J to 3 bases, leaving 4 bases not matched to a gene. In germline, CDR1 is MGHRA, CDR2 YSYEKL. This CDR3 region has 15 residues. CDR3 bases: TGCGCCAGCAGCCAAGAGTACGACAGGGGCTACGAGCAGTACTTC. Translating it yields CASSQEYDRGYEQYF.

The table lists this clone with a count of one. The V and J genes are TRBV6-5 and TRBJ2-7, with 7 nucleotides matching TRBD2. Germline V lookup: CDR1 MNHEY, CDR2 SVGAGI. Trimming cost V 0 bases and J 4 bases; bases outside gene matches: 6. CDR3 length: 15 amino acids. CDR3 coding DNA: TGTGCCAGCAGTTACTCAGGGACTATTGAATACGAGCAGTACTTC. Translation gives CASSYSGTIEYEQYF.

The rearrangement links TRBV28 to TRBJ2-1; 12 bases map to TRBD2. CDR3 length equals 17 residues. Germline values: CDR1 MDHEN, CDR2 SYDVKM. Trimming at V came to 8 bases and at J to 8 bases, leaving 16 bases not matched to a gene. CDR3 sequence: CASRGQTSGSWIHEQFF. The CDR3 bases are TGTGCCAGCCGGGGGCAGACTAGCGGGAGTTGGATTCATGAGCAGTTCTTC.

The V and J genes are TRBV20-1 and TRBJ1-1, with unresolved D. The CDR3 spans 11 residues. CDR1 and CDR2 (germline): DFQATT, SNEGSKA (reference sequence). V lost 5 bases and J lost 12, with 16 bases in between. The CDR3 DNA sequence: TGCAGTGCTTATGGAGGTCCCTTAACTTTCTTT. This sequence encodes CSAYGGPLTFF.

This clone was detected a few times. The rearrangement links TRBV19 to TRBJ1-5; D is undetermined. Germline V gives CDR1 LNHDA, CDR2 SQIVND (reference sequence). V was pared by 7 bases and J by 5 bases, with 9 bases between. This CDR3 has 12 amino acids. Here the CDR3 DNA reads TGTGCCAGTAAGTTCCGTGATCAGCCCCAGCATTTT. Its translation is CASKFRDQPQHF.

This chain uses TRBV18 with TRBJ2-7; D is tentatively TRBD1 or TRBD2 (5 bases each). CDR3 size: 14 residues. V gave up 4 bases and J gave up 2 bases, with 12 bases separating them. Germline V CDR1 and CDR2: KGHSH, LQKENI. The CDR3 DNA reads TGTGCCAGCTCACGGTTTGGGGGAGCCTACGAGCAGTACTTC. Its translation: CASSRFGGAYEQYF.

The J gene is TRBJ2-6, the V gene TRBV28; D gene uncertain. V was shortened by 6 bases and J by 0 bases, with 12 bases between the two germline ends. The CDR3 is 16 residues long. From germline, CDR1 is MDHEN and CDR2 SYDVKM. CDR3 sequence: CASRTRILSGANVLTF. The DNA for the CDR3 is TGTGCCAGCAGGACACGGATTCTCTCTGGGGCCAACGTCCTGACTTTC.

The chain employs TRBV4-1 and TRBJ2-7, with 7 nucleotides matching TRBD2. This CDR3 is 14 amino acids long. The junction had 4 bases not matched to a gene; V was cut back by 1 base and J by 4 bases. CDR1 and CDR2 from the germline V gene are MGHRA and YSYEKL. This CDR3 is CASSQGAGSYEQYF. The DNA for the CDR3 is TGCGCCAGCAGCCAAGGAGCGGGGAGTTACGAGCAGTACTTC.

The rearrangement uses TRBV11-2 and TRBJ1-6; 12 positions agree with TRBD1. V lost 5 bases, J lost 10 bases, and 3 bases stayed unmatched. The CDR3 loop spans 14 amino acids. Germline CDR1 SGHAT, CDR2 FQNNGV. The DNA for the CDR3 is TGTGCCAGCAGCCAGGGACAGGGGGCGTCACCCCTCCACTTT. Translating it yields CASSQGQGASPLHF.

The rearrangement joins TRBV5-1 to TRBJ2-5, with D hard to call. The CDR3 is 13 amino acids. In germline, CDR1 is SGHRS, CDR2 YFSETQ. The V end lost 0 bases, the J end lost 2 bases, and 5 bases lay between the germline ends. CDR3 in amino acids: CASSLGRQETQYF. The CDR3 DNA reads TGCGCCAGCAGCTTGGGCCGACAAGAGACCCAGTACTTC.